This T cell receptor beta chain was captured in a study of blood T cell repertoires in COVID-19. Study-wide context: Italy, Spain and the United States were the sources of the convalescent and acute COVID-19 samples. Nucleic acid was either cDNA or gDNA, and it came from T cells, B-cell-depleted T cells, or PBMCs.

Researchers sorted participants into cohorts using their self-reported clinical history. Recovered status in Cohort 3 required two negative PCRs, clearance, or symptom resolution. The table came from immunoSEQ multiplex PCR; TCRdb's copy has only in-frame clones and leaves some out. The data contain about 130,000 clones, approximately 78% of them singletons. The CDR3 has 13 residues. V lost 3 bases and J lost 4, with 4 bases in between. CDR1 is MDHEN and CDR2 is SYDVKM in the germline V gene. The J gene is TRBJ1-6, the V gene TRBV28; no firm D call. The sequenced sample consisted of PBMCs or T cells enriched from blood (not recorded which). This receptor was identified in a woman aged 45-59 years who had recovered from COVID-19. CDR3 sequence (DNA): TGTGCCAGCAGTTTGGAGTATAATTCACCCCTCCACTTT. Translated: CASSLEYNSPLHF.